This T cell receptor beta chain was retrieved from a study of T-cell reconstitution after alpha-beta-depleted transplantation in children. The CDR3 consists of 17 residues. The J segment lost 4 bases and the V segment lost 6 bases, leaving 10 bases of the junction unmatched. Germline V gene lookup returns CDR1 SGHAT and CDR2 FQNNGV. The table lists this clonotype with a few counts. Using unique molecular identifiers, the investigators prepared the TCRbeta library. TCRdb reprocessed the PCR reads via MiXCR and lists one record per CDR3 protein. This sample has around 410,000 distinct CDR3 sequences, with roughly 11% found just once.

The specimen was PBMCs from the stem cell graft donor, collected from the stem cell graft. The TCR comes from a human donor who donated a stem cell graft to a child with acute myeloid leukemia. The V gene is TRBV11-2, the J gene TRBJ2-2, with 11 bases identical to TRBD2. The CDR3 region is CASSSTSGIRRTGELFF. DNA of the CDR3: TGTGCCAGCAGTTCGACTAGCGGGATACGGCGCACCGGGGAGCTGTTTTTT.